The sequence of this T cell receptor (beta chain) was determined in a study of neurological immune-mediated disorders. Study-level findings and limits: The expanded clones of different subjects shared no CDR3 amino acid sequences (suggesting private repertoires in all groups). HTLV-1-associated myelopathy had the most TCR clonal expansion, and multiple sclerosis had the least, less than healthy controls.

Time point reported: longitudinal time-point 2. Germline CDR1 and CDR2: LGHNA and YNFKEQ. The CDR3 covers 15 residues. The ends were cut back, 4 bases at V and 2 bases at J, with 13 bases in the middle. This clonotype has ten or more counts. What it recognizes is unknown. Synthesis of cDNA was carried out by template-switch 5'RACE. The reaction used 10-nucleotide random UMIs. TCRdb passed the 5' RACE reads through MiXCR, listing each CDR3 protein once. Here the sample spans around 90,000 distinct CDR3 sequences, approximately 13% being singletons. J is TRBJ2-3 and V is TRBV4-2, with a weak D call TRBD2 (5 bases). The clonotype comes from a female donor with HTLV-1-associated myelopathy (HAM/TSP). Sequencing input: PBMCs. The CDR3 region has the DNA TGTGCCAGCAGCCTCGACGGAGGATACACAGATACGCAGTATTTT. Translation: CASSLDGGYTDTQYF.